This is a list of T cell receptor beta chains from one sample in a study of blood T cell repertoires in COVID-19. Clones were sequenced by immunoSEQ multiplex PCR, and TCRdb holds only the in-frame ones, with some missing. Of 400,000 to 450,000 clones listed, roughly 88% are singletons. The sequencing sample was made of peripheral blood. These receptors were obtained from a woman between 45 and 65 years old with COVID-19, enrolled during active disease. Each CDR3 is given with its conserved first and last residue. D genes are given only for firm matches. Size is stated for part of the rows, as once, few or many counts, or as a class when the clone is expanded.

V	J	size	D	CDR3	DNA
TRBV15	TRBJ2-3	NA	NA	CATSGGLIGGLPISTDTQYF	TGTGCCACCAGCGGGGGACTTATCGGCGGGTTACCCATTAGCACAGATACGCAGTATTTT
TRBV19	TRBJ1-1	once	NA	CASSTGVTEAFF	TGTGCCAGTAGTACAGGGGTCACTGAAGCTTTCTTT
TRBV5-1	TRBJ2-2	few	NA	CASSSGRGRTGELFF	TGCGCCAGCAGCTCGGGAAGAGGTCGCACCGGGGAGCTGTTTTTT
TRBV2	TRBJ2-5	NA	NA	CASSEEGSAPQYF	TGTGCCAGCAGTGAAGAGGGGTCAGCGCCCCAGTACTTC
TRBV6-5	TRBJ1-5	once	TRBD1	CASSPDRNQPQHF	TGTGCCAGCAGCCCGGACAGGAATCAGCCCCAGCATTTT
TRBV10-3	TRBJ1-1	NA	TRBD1	CAISESQTGSMNTEAFF	TGTGCCATCAGTGAGTCTCAGACAGGGAGCATGAACACTGAAGCTTTCTTT
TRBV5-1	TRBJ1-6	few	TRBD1	CASSLGDRDSSPLHF	TGCGCCAGCAGCTTGGGCGACAGGGATAGTTCACCCCTCCACTTT
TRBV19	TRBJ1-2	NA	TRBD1	CASSIVTGEANYGYTF	TGTGCCAGTAGTATAGTCACAGGGGAAGCTAACTATGGCTACACCTTC
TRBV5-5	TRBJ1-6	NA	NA	CASSLAYSPPSSPLHF	TGTGCCAGCAGCTTGGCGTATTCGCCACCCAGTTCACCCCTCCACTTT
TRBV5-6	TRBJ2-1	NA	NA	CASSLGPGEQFF	TGTGCCAGCAGCTTGGGGCCAGGTGAGCAGTTCTTC
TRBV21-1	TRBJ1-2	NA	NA	CASKIETGGNGYTF	TGTGCCAGCAAGATTGAGACAGGGGGCAATGGCTACACCTTC
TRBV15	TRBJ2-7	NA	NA	CATSREQGTSYEQYF	TGTGCCACCAGCAGAGAACAGGGAACGTCCTACGAGCAGTACTTC
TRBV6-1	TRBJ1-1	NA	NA	CASSDTGSHDGTEAFF	TGTGCCAGCAGTGACACCGGGTCTCATGATGGCACTGAAGCTTTCTTT
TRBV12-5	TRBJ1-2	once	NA	CASAKGVWYGYTF	TGTGCTAGTGCCAAGGGGGTTTGGTATGGCTACACCTTC
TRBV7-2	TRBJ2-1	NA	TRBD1	CASSLGPGGEQFF	TGTGCCAGCAGCTTAGGTCCAGGGGGTGAGCAGTTCTTC
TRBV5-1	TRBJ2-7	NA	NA	CASSLAGGGGSYEQYF	TGCGCCAGCAGCTTGGCCGGGGGAGGTGGCTCCTACGAGCAGTACTTC
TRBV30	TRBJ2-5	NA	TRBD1	CAWSQGVGETQYF	TGTGCCTGGTCGCAGGGGGTCGGAGAGACCCAGTACTTC
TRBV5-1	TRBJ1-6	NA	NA	CASSFPGQYPLHF	TGCGCCAGCAGCTTTCCTGGACAGTATCCCCTCCACTTT
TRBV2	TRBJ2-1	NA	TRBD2	CASSEGGSSGMDEQFF	TGTGCCAGCAGTGAAGGAGGGTCTAGCGGGATGGATGAGCAGTTCTTC
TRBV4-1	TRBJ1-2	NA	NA	CASSQGRQGLGYTF	TGCGCCAGCAGCCAAGGAAGGCAGGGGCTAGGGTACACCTTC
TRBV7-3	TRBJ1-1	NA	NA	CASSLFPVNTEAFF	TGTGCCAGCAGCCTCTTTCCGGTGAACACTGAAGCTTTCTTT
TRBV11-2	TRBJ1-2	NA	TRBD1	CASSGSDRTGGYTF	TGTGCCAGCAGTGGGTCGGACAGGACGGGAGGCTACACCTTC
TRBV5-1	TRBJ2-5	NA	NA	CASSLVPGEETQYF	TGCGCCAGCAGCTTGGTGCCAGGGGAGGAGACCCAGTACTTC
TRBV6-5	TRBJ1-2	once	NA	CASKKGVNYGYTF	TGTGCCAGCAAAAAGGGGGTTAACTATGGCTACACCTTC
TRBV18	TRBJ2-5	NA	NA	CASSPPDGGGETQYF	TGTGCCAGCTCACCCCCGGATGGCGGGGGCGAGACCCAGTACTTC
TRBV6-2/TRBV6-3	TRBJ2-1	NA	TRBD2	CASSYRLAGAANNEQFF	TGTGCCAGCAGTTACAGGCTAGCGGGGGCCGCGAACAATGAGCAGTTCTTC
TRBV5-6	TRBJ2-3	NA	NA	CASSLLIGGASTDTQYF	TGTGCCAGCAGCTTGTTAATAGGTGGAGCTAGCACAGATACGCAGTATTTT
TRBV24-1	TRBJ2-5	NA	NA	CATSDFVTGSGETQYF	TGTGCCACCAGTGACTTTGTAACAGGGTCGGGTGAGACCCAGTACTTC
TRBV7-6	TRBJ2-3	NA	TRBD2	CASSPDRGLGPDTQYF	TGTGCCAGCAGCCCCGACCGCGGACTAGGCCCAGATACGCAGTATTTT
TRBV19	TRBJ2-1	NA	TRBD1	CASGAGTVYNEQFF	TGTGCCAGTGGGGCCGGGACAGTGTACAATGAGCAGTTCTTC
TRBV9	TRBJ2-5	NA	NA	CASSASGHGETQYF	TGTGCCAGCAGCGCCTCGGGACATGGTGAGACCCAGTACTTC
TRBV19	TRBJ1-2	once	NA	CASSPGPPSIGGYTF	TGTGCCAGTAGTCCAGGGCCCCCGAGTATTGGTGGCTACACCTTC
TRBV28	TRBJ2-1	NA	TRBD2	CASTTGGGHSYNEQFF	TGTGCCAGCACCACCGGGGGGGGTCACTCCTACAATGAGCAGTTCTTC
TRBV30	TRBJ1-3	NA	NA	CAWSDRETVAGNTIYF	TGTGCCTGGAGCGATCGAGAGACAGTAGCTGGAAACACCATATATTTT
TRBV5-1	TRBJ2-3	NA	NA	CASSLGRDMRRTDTQYF	TGCGCCAGCAGCTTGGGACGGGACATGAGACGCACAGATACGCAGTATTTT
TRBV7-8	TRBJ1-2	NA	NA	CASSFRIGDGYTF	TGTGCCAGCAGCTTTCGAATCGGGGATGGCTACACCTTC
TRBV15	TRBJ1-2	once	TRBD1	CATSRVGTAGLTGGYTF	TGTGCCACCAGCAGAGTGGGGACAGCCGGATTAACGGGTGGCTACACCTTC